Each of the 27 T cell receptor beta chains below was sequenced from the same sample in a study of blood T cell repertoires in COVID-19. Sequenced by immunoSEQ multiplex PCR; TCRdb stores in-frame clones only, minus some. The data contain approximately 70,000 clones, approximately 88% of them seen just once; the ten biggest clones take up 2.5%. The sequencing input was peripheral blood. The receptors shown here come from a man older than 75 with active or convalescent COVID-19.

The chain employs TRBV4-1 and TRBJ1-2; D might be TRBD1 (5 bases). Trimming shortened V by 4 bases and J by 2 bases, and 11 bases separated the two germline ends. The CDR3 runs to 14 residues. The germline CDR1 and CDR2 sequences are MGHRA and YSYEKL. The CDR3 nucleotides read TGCGCCAGCAGCCTCCCGGGGGGAAACTATGGCTACACCTTC. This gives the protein CASSLPGGNYGYTF.

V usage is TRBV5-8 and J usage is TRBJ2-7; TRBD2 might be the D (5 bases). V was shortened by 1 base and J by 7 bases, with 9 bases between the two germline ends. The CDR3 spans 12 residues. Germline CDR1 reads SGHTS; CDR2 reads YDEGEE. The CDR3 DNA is TGTGCCAGCAGCTTGCGGGGTTGGGAGCAGTACTTC. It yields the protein CASSLRGWEQYF.

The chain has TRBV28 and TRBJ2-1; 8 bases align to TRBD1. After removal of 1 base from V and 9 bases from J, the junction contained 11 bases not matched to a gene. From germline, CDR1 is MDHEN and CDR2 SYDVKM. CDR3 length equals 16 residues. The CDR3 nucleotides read TGTGCCAGCAGTTTATTCCGGACAGGGTTAGGTGGTGAGCAGTTCTTC. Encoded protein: CASSLFRTGLGGEQFF.

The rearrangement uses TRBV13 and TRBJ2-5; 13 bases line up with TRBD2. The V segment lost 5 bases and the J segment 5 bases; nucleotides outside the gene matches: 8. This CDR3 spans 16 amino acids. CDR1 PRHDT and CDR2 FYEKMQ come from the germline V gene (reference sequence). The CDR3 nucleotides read TGTGCCAGCAGCCCCACTAGCGGGGGGGCCTCGGAGACCCAGTACTTC. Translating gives CASSPTSGGASETQYF.

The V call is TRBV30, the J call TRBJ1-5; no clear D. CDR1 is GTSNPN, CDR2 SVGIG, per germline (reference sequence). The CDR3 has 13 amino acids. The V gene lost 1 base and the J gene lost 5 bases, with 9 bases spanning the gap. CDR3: CAWSEGADQPQHF. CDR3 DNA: TGTGCCTGGAGTGAAGGAGCTGATCAGCCCCAGCATTTT.

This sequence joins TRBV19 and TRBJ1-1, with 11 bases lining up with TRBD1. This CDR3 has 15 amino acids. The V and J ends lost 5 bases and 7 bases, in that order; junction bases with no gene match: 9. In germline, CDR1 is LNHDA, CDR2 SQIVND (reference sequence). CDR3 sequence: CASSPQDRGPGEAFF. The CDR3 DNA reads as TGTGCCAGTAGTCCCCAGGACAGGGGGCCGGGTGAAGCTTTCTTT.

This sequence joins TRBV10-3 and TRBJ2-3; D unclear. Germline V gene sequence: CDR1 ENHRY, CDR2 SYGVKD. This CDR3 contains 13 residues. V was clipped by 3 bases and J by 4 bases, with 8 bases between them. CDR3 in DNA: TGTGCCATCAGTGACACTCAGGCAGATACGCAGTATTTT. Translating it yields CAISDTQADTQYF.

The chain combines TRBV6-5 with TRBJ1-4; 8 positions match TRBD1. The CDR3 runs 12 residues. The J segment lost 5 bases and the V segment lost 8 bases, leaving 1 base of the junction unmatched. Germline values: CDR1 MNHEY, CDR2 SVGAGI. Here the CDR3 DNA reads TGTGCCAGCCGGACAGGGAATGAAAAACTGTTTTTT. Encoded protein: CASRTGNEKLFF.

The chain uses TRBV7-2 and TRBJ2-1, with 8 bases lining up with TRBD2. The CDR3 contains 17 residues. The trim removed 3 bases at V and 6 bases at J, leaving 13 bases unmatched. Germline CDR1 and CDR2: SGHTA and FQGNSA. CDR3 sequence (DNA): TGTGCCAGCAGCTTGTTCTCTGCGGGCGGGAGGTTCAATGAGCAGTTCTTC. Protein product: CASSLFSAGGRFNEQFF.

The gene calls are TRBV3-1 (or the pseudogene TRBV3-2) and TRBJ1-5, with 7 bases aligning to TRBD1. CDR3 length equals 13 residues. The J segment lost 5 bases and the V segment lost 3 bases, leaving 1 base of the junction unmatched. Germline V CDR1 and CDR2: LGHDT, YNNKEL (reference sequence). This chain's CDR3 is CASSHTGDQPQHF. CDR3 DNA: TGTGCCAGCAGCCATACAGGGGATCAGCCCCAGCATTTT.

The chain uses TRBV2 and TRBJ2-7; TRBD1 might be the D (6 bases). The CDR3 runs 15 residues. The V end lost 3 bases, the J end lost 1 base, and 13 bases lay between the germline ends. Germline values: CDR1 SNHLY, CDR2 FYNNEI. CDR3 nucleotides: TGTGCCAGCAGTGAGTTTGGCAGGGGTTCCTACGAGCAGTACTTC. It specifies CASSEFGRGSYEQYF. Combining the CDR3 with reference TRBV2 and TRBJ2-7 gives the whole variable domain EPEVTQTPSHQVTQMGQEVILRCVPISNHLYFYWYRQILGQKVEFLVSFYNNEISEKSEIFDDQFSVERPDGSNFTLKIRSTKLEDSAMYFCASSEFGRGSYEQYFGPGTRLTVT.

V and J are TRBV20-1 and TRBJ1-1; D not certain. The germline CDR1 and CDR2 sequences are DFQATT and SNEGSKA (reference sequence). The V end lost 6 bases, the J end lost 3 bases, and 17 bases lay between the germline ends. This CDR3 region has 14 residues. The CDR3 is CSASRLSGDTEAFF. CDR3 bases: TGCAGTGCAAGTCGACTTTCCGGGGACACTGAAGCTTTCTTT.

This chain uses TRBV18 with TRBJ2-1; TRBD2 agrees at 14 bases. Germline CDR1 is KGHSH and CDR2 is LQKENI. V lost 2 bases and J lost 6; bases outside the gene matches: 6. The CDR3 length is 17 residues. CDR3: CASSPSPGLAGVNEQFF. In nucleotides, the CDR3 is TGTGCCAGCTCACCATCTCCGGGACTAGCGGGAGTCAATGAGCAGTTCTTC.

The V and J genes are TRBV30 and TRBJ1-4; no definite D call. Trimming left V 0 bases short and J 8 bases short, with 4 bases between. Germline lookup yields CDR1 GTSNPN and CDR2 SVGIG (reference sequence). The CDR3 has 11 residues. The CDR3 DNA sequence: TGTGCCTGGAGTGTGAGGGAAAAACTGTTTTTT. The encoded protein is CAWSVREKLFF.

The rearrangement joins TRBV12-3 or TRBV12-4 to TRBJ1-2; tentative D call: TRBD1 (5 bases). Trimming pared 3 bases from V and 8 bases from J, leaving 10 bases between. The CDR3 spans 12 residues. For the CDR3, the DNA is TGTGCCAGCAGTTTTGGGTGGGGCGGCTACACCTTC. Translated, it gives CASSFGWGGYTF.

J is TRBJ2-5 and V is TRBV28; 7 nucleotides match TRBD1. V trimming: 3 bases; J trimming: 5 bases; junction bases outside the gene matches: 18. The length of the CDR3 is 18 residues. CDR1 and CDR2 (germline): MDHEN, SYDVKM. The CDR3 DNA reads TGTGCCAGCAGTTTCCTCGGGACAGAGGGAGTTTTTGAGGAGACCCAGTACTTC. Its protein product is CASSFLGTEGVFEETQYF.

CDR3 residues: CASSERERGGAYEQYF. DNA of the CDR3: TGCGCCAGCAGTGAGAGAGAGCGGGGGGGAGCCTACGAGCAGTACTTC. The chain recombines TRBV10-2 with TRBJ2-7, with 10 bases that match TRBD2. Germline assignment: CDR1 WSHSY and CDR2 SAAADI. The CDR3 has 16 residues. Losses at the gene ends were 2 bases for V and 2 bases for J; bases not matched to a gene: 6.

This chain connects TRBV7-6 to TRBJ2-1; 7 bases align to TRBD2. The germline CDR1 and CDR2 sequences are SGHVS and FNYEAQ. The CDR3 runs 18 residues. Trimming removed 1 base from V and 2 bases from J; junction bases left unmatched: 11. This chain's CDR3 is CASSLVGAAGVTYNEQFF. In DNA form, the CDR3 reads TGTGCCAGCAGCTTAGTCGGGGCTGCGGGAGTGACCTACAATGAGCAGTTCTTC.

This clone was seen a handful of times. The CDR3 DNA reads TGTGCCTGGAGTGTACGTGGGGGCTGGGGCGGGGAGCTGTTTTTT. Protein product: CAWSVRGGWGGELFF. This chain connects TRBV30 to TRBJ2-2; the D gene is possibly TRBD1 (6 bases). This CDR3 has 15 residues. The V and J ends lost 0 bases and 7 bases respectively, with 15 bases between them. Germline V gives CDR1 GTSNPN, CDR2 SVGIG (reference sequence). The full variable domain, its missing parts supplied by reference TRBV30 and TRBJ2-2, is SQTIHQWPATLVQPVGSPLSLECTVEGTSNPNLYWYRQAAGRGLQLLFYSVGIGQISSEVPQNLSASRPQDRQFILSSKKLLLSDSGFYLCAWSVRGGWGGELFFGEGSRLTVL.

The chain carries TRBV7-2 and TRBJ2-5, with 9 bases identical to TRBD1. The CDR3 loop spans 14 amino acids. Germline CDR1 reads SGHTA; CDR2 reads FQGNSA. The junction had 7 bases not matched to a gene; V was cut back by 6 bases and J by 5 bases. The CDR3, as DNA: TGTGCCAGCAGGGGACGGACAGGGGACGAGACCCAGTACTTC. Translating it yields CASRGRTGDETQYF.

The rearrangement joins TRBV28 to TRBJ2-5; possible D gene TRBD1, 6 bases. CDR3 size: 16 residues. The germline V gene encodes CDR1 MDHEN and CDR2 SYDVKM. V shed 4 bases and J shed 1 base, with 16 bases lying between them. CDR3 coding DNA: TGTGCCAGCAGTTCCCCAGGGGTTGGGGCCCAAGAGACCCAGTACTTC. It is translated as CASSSPGVGAQETQYF.

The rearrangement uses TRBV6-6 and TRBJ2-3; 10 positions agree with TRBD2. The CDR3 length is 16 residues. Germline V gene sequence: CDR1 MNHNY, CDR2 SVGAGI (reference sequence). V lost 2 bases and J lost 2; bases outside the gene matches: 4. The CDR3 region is CASSYLSGRATDTQYF. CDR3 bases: TGTGCCAGCAGTTACCTCAGCGGGAGGGCCACAGATACGCAGTATTTT.

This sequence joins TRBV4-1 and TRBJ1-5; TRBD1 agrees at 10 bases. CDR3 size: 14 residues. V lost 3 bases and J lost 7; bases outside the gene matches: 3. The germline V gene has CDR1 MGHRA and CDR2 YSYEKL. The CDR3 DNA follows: TGCGCCAGCAGCCACGGACAGGGGGAACAGCCCCAGCATTTT. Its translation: CASSHGQGEQPQHF.

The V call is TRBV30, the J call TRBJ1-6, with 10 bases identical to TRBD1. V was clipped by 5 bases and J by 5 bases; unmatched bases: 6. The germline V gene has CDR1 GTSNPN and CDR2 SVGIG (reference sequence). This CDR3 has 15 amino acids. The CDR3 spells CAWGGGQGNNSPLHF. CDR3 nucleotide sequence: TGTGCCTGGGGAGGGGGACAGGGGAATAATTCACCCCTCCACTTT.

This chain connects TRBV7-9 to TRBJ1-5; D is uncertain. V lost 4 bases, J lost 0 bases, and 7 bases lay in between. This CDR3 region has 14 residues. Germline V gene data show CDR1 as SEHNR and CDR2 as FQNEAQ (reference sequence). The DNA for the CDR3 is TGTGCCAGCAGCTCTACCCCTAGCAATCAGCCCCAGCATTTT. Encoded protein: CASSSTPSNQPQHF.

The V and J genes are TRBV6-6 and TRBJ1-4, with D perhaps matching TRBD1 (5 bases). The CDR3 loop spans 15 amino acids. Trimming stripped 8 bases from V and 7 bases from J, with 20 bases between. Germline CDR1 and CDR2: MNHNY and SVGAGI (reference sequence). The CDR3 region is CASVEPGFNGEKLFF. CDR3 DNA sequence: TGTGCCAGCGTCGAACCAGGGTTCAACGGTGAAAAACTGTTTTTT.

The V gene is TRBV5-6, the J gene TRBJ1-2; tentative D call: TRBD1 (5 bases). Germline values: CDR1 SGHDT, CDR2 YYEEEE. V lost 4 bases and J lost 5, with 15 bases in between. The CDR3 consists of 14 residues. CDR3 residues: CASSPGLREYGYTF. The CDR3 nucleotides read TGTGCCAGCAGCCCGGGACTCAGGGAGTATGGCTACACCTTC.